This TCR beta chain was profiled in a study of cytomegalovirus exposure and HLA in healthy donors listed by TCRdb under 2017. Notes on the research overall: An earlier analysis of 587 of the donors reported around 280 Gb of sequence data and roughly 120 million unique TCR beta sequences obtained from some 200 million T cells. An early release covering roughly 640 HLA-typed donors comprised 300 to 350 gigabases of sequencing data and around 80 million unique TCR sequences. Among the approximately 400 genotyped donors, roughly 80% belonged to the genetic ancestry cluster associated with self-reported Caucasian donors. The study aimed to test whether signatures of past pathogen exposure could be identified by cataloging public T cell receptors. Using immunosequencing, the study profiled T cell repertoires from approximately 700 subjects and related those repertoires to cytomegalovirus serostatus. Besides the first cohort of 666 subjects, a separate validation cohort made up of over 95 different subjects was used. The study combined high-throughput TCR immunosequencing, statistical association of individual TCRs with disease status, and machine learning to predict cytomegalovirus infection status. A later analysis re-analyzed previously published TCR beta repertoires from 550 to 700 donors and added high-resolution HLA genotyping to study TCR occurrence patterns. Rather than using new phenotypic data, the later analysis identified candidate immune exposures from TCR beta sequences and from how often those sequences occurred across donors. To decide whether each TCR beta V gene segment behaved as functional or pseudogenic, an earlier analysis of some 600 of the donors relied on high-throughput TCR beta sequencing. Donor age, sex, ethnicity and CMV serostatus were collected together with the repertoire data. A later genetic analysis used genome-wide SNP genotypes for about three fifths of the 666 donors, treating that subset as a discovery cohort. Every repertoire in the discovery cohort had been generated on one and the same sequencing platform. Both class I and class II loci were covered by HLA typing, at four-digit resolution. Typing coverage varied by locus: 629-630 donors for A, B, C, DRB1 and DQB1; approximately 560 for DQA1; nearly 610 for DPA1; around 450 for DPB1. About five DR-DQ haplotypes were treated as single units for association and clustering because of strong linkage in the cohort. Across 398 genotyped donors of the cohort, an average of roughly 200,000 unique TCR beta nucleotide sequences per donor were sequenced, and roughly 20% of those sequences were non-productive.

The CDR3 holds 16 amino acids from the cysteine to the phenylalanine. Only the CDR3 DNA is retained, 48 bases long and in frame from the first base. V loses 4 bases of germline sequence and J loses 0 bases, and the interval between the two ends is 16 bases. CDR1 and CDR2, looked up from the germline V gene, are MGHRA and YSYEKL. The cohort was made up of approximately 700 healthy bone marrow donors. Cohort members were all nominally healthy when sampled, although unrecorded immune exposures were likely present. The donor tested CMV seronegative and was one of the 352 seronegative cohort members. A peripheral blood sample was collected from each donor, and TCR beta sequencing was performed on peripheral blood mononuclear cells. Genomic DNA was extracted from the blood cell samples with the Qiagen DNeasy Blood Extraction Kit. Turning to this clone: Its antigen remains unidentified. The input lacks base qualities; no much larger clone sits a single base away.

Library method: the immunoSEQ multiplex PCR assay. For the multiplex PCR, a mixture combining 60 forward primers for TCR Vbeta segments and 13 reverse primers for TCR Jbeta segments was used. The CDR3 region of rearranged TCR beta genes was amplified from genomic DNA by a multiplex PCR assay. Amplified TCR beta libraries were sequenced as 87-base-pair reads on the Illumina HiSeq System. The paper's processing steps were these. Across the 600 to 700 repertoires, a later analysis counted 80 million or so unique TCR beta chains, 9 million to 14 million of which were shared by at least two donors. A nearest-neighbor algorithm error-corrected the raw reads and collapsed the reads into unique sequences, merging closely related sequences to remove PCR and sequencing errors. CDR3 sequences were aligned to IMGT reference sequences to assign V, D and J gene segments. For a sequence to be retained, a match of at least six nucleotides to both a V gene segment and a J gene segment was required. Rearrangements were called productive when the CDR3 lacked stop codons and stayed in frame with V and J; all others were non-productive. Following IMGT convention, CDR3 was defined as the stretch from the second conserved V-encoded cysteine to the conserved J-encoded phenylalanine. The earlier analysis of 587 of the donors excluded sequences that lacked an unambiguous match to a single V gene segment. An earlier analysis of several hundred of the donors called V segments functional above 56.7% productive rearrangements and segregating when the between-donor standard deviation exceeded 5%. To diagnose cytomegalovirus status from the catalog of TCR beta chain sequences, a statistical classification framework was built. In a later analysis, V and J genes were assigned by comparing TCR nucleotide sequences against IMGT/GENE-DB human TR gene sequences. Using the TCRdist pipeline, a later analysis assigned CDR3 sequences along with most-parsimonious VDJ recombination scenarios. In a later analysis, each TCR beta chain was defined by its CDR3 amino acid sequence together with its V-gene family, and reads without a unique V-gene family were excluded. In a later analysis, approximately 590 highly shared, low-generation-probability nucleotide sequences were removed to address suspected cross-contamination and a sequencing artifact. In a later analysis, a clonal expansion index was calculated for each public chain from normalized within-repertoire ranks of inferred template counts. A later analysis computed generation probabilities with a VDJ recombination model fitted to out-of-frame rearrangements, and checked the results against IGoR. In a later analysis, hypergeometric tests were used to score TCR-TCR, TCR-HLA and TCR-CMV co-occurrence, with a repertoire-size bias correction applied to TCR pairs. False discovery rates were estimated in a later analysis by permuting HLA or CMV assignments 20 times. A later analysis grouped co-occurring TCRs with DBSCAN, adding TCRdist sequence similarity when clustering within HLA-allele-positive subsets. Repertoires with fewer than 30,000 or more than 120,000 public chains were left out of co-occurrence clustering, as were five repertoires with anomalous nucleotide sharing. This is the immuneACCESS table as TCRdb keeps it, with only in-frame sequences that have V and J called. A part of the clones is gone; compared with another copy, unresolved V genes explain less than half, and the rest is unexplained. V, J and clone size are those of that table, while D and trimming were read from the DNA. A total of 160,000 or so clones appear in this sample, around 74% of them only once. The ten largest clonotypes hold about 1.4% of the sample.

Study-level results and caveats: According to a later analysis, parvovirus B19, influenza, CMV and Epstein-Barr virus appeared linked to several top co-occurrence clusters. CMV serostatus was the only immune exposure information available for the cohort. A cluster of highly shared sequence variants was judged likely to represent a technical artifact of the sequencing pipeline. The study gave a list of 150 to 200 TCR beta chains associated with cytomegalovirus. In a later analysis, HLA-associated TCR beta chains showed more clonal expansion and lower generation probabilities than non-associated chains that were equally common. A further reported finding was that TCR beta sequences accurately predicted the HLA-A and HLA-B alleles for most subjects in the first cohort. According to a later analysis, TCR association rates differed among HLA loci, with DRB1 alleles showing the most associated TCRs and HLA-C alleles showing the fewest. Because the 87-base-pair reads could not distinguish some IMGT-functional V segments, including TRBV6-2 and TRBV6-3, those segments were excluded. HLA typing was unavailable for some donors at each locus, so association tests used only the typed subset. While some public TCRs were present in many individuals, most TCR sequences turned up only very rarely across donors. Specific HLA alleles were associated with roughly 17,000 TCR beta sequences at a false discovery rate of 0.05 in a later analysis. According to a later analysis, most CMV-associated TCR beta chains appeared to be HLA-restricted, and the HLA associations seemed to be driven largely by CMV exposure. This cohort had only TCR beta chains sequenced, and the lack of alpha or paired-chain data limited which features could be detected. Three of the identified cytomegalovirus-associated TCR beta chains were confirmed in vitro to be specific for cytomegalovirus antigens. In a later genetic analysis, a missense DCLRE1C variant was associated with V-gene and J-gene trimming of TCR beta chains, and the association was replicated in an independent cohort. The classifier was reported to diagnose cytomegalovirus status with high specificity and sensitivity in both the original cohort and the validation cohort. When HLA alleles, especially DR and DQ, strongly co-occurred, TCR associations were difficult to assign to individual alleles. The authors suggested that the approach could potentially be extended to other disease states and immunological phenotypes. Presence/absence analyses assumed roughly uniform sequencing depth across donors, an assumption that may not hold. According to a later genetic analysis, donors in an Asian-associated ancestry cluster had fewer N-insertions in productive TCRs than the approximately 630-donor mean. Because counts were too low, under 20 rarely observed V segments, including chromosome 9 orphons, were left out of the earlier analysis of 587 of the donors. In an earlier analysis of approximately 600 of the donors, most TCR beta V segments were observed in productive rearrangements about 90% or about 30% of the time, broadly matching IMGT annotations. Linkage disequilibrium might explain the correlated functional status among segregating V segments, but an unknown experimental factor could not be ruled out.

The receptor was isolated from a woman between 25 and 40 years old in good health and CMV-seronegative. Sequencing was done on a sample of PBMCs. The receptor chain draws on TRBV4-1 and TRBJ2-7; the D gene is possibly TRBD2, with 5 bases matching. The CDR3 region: CASSLSGGRNSYEQYF. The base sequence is TGCGCCAGCAGCCTAAGCGGCGGCAGAAACTCCTACGAGCAGTACTTC.